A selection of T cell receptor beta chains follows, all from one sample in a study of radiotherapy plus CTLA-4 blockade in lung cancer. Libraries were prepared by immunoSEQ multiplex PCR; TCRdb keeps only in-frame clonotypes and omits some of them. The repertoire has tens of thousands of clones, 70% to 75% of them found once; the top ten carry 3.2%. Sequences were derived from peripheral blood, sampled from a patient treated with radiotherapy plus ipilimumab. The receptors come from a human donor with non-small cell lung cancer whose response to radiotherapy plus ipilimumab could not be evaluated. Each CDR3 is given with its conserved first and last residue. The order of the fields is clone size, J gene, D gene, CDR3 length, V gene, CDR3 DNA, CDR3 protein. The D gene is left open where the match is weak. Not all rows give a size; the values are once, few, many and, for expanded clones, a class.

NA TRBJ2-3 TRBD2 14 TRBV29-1 TGCAGCGTTTGGCTAGCGGGAGTCGCAGATACGCAGTATTTT CSVWLAGVADTQYF
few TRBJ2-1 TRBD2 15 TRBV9 TGTGCCAGCAGCCCCAGGACTAGCGGGAATGGTGAGCAGTTCTTC CASSPRTSGNGEQFF
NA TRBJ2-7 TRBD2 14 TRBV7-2 TGTGCCAGCAGCAAGGGACTAGCAAACTACGAGCAGTACTTC CASSKGLANYEQYF
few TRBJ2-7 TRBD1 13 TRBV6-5 TGTGCCAGCAGACGAGACAGGGGATACGAGCAGTACTTC CASRRDRGYEQYF
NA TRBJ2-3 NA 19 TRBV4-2 TGTGCCAGCAGCCAAGATCGGCAATGGCAGGGCCTTAGCACAGATACGCAGTATTTT CASSQDRQWQGLSTDTQYF
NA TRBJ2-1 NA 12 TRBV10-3 TGTGCCATCAGTGAACAGTACAATGAGCAGTTCTTC CAISEQYNEQFF
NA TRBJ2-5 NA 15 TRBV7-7 TGTGCCAGCAGCTTAAGGCCGGGGAACCAAGAGACCCAGTACTTC CASSLRPGNQETQYF
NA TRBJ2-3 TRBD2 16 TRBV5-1 TGCGCCAGCAGCTCGGCGACTAGCGGAGACACAGATACGCAGTATTTT CASSSATSGDTDTQYF
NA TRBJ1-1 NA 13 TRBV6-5 TGTGCCAGCAGGGACAGTTGGAACACTGAAGCTTTCTTT CASRDSWNTEAFF
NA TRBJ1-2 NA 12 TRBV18 TGTGCCAGCTCATCGCTAGAGGGTGGCTACACCTTC CASSSLEGGYTF
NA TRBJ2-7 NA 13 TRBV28 TGTGCCAGCAGACGTAGCGTGACCTACGAGCAGTACTTC CASRRSVTYEQYF
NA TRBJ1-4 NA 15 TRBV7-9 TGTGCCAGCAGCGGGGACACTGCAACTAATGAAAAACTGTTTTTT CASSGDTATNEKLFF
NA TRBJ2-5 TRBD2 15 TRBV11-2 TGTGCCAGCAGCCCGGGGACTAGCGGGACCGTGACCCAGTACTTC CASSPGTSGTVTQYF
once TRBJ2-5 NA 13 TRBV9 TGTGCCAGCAGCGTAGGGCAGGCAGAGACCCAGTACTTC CASSVGQAETQYF
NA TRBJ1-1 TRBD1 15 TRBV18 TGTGCCAGCTCCACAGCAGGGGGACGGGACACTGAAGCTTTCTTT CASSTAGGRDTEAFF
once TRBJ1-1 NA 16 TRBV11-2 TGTGCCAGCAGCCTCGTCCCATTCATAACCGGGGCTGAAGCTTTCTTT CASSLVPFITGAEAFF
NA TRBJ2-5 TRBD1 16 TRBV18 TGTGCCAGCTCACCTGCAGGACAGGGGGCAAGAGAGACCCAGTACTTC CASSPAGQGARETQYF
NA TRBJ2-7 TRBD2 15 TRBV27 TGTGCCAGCAGTCTCACTAGCGGGAGGGCCGGGAAGCAGTACTTC CASSLTSGRAGKQYF
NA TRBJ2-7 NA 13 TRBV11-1 TGTGCCAGCAGCCTGCAGACTAGCTACGAGCAGTACTTC CASSLQTSYEQYF
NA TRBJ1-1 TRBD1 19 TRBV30 TGTGCCTGGAGTGTACTGACAGGGGATTTTACTTGGACAAACACTGAAGCTTTCTTT CAWSVLTGDFTWTNTEAFF
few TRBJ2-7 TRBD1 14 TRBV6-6 TGTGCCAGCAGTTACCCCGGGACAGGCTACGAGCAGTACTTC CASSYPGTGYEQYF
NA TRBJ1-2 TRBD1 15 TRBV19 TGTGCCAGTAGCGATGCGGACAGGGGGGTCTATGGCTACACCTTC CASSDADRGVYGYTF
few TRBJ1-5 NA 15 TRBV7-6 TGTGCCAGCAGCTTATCCGGGAATAGCAATCAGCCCCAGCATTTT CASSLSGNSNQPQHF
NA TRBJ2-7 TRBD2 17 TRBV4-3 TGCGCCAGCAGCCAAGACTTGGCGGGACTAGCGGCTTACGAGCAGTACTTC CASSQDLAGLAAYEQYF
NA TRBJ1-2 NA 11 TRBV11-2 TGTGCCAGCAGCCTAAACGGTGGCTACACCTTC CASSLNGGYTF
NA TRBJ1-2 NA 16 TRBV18 TGTGCCAGCTCACCAGCGGCAGGACTAGGACGCTATGGCTACACCTTC CASSPAAGLGRYGYTF
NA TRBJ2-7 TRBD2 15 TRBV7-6 TGTGCCAGCAGCTTAGGTCTAGCGGGAGGTTACGAGCAGTACTTC CASSLGLAGGYEQYF
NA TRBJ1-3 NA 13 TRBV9 TGTGCCAGCAGCGTAGATGAGGGAAACACCATATATTTT CASSVDEGNTIYF
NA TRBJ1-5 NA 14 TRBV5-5 TGTGCCAGCAGCTTAAGTGAAAGAGATAAGCCCCAGCATTTT CASSLSERDKPQHF